This passage covers 31 T cell receptor beta chains from one sample sequenced in a study of blood T cell repertoires in COVID-19. Produced via immunoSEQ multiplex PCR; TCRdb's table is partial and in-frame only. The table has about 250,000 clones, about 89% seen once. The material sequenced was peripheral blood. Receptors were obtained from a woman aged 60 to 75 who had recovered from COVID-19.

The V call is TRBV6-5, the J call TRBJ2-7; D unclear. Germline assignment: CDR1 MNHEY and CDR2 SVGAGI. The CDR3 runs to 14 residues. The V end lost 6 bases, the J end lost 3 bases, and 15 bases lay between the germline ends. CDR3 region: CASSRDPQNYEQYF. DNA of the CDR3: TGTGCCAGCAGCCGCGATCCCCAAAACTACGAGCAGTACTTC.

The rearrangement links TRBV7-3 to TRBJ2-7, with 10 bases aligning to TRBD1. The trim removed 5 bases at V and 2 bases at J, leaving 3 bases unmatched. Germline CDR1 and CDR2: SGHTA and FQGTGA. This CDR3 has 14 amino acids. CDR3 amino acids: CASSRTGGAYEQYF. DNA for the CDR3: TGTGCCAGCAGCAGGACAGGGGGAGCCTACGAGCAGTACTTC.

The gene calls are TRBV28 and TRBJ2-4; D gene unclear. The CDR3 runs to 12 residues. Looked up from germline, CDR1 is MDHEN and CDR2 is SYDVKM. The ends were cut back, 5 bases at V and 14 bases at J, with 16 bases in the middle. The CDR3 sequence: CASSPSTRRKYF. The CDR3 nucleotides are TGTGCCAGCAGTCCTTCTACGCGGCGGAAGTACTTC.

V usage is TRBV7-9 and J usage is TRBJ2-7, with TRBD1 identical over 9 bases. V lost 5 bases, J lost 10 bases, and 24 bases stayed unmatched. Germline lookup yields CDR1 SEHNR and CDR2 FQNEAQ (reference sequence). The CDR3 length is 18 residues. The CDR3 reads CASSVFTGTDGGDRVQYF. The CDR3 DNA is TGTGCCAGCAGCGTATTCACAGGGACAGATGGGGGGGACAGGGTCCAGTACTTC.

This clone was found a few times. This sequence joins TRBV5-1 and TRBJ2-7, with D possibly TRBD1 on 5 matching bases. Trimming took off 7 bases at V and 2 bases at J, with 10 bases between the two ends. Germline-derived CDR1 and CDR2 are SGHRS and YFSETQ. The CDR3 sequence is 12 residues long. The CDR3 protein is CASSGQTYEQYF. In DNA form, the CDR3 reads TGCGCCAGCTCAGGGCAGACCTACGAGCAGTACTTC.

The chain carries TRBV6-5 and TRBJ2-7, with D perhaps TRBD1 (5 bases). Germline lookup yields CDR1 MNHEY and CDR2 SVGAGI. CDR3 length: 11 residues. Trimming removed 6 bases at V and 2 bases at J, with 5 bases between. For the CDR3, the DNA is TGTGCCAGCAGACAGGCCTACGAGCAGTACTTC. Its translation is CASRQAYEQYF.

This clone was detected once. The rearrangement links TRBV27 to TRBJ2-1; 13 nucleotides line up with TRBD2. V lost 6 bases, J lost 8 bases, and 7 bases stayed unmatched. The germline gives CDR1 MNHEY, CDR2 SMNVEV (reference sequence). The CDR3 has 15 residues. CDR3 in DNA: TGTGCCAGCAGGACTAGCGGGGGGCGGGGGGATGAGCAGTTCTTC. It translates to CASRTSGGRGDEQFF.

The genes are TRBV7-3 and TRBJ1-1; TRBD1 matches 10 bases. The CDR3 extends over 16 amino acids. Germline V gives CDR1 SGHTA, CDR2 FQGTGA. V was clipped by 5 bases and J by 1 base; unmatched bases: 7. CDR3 sequence: CASSPGQGTANTEAFF. The CDR3 region has the DNA TGTGCCAGCAGCCCGGGACAGGGGACCGCGAACACTGAAGCTTTCTTT.

The chain recombines TRBV7-2 with TRBJ2-7; D ambiguous. V was cut by 1 base and J by 2 bases, with 9 bases left in between. Germline V gene lookup returns CDR1 SGHTA and CDR2 FQGNSA. This CDR3 contains 14 residues. CDR3 sequence: CASSLGLIPYEQYF. DNA of the CDR3: TGTGCCAGCAGCTTAGGCCTAATTCCCTACGAGCAGTACTTC.

The chain links TRBV3-1 (or the pseudogene TRBV3-2) to TRBJ2-1; D is ambiguous. From germline, CDR1 is LGHDT and CDR2 YNNKEL (reference sequence). Trimming left V 1 base short and J 8 bases short, with 6 bases between. The CDR3 contains 12 residues. The CDR3 DNA reads as TGTGCCAGCAGCCAAGCACTATATGAGCAGTTCTTC. It is translated as CASSQALYEQFF.

This clone came up once. The chain links TRBV27 to TRBJ1-2; D is uncertain. CDR1 and CDR2 from the germline V gene are MNHEY and SMNVEV (reference sequence). This CDR3 region has 16 residues. V was clipped by 2 bases and J by 4 bases, with 17 bases between them. The CDR3 reads CASSLRELPRFYGYTF. The CDR3 DNA is TGTGCCAGCAGTTTAAGAGAACTCCCGAGATTCTATGGCTACACCTTC.

The V gene is TRBV28, the J gene TRBJ2-7; 12 positions match TRBD2. Germline values: CDR1 MDHEN, CDR2 SYDVKM. The CDR3 totals 15 residues. Trimming at V came to 6 bases and at J to 4 bases, leaving 7 bases not matched to a gene. DNA of the CDR3: TGTGCCAGCAGCCCCGGGACTAGCGGGCTATACGAGCAGTACTTC. Amino acid sequence: CASSPGTSGLYEQYF. The full variable domain, rest sourced from reference TRBV28 and TRBJ2-7, is DVKVTQSSRYLVKRTGEKVFLECVQDMDHENMFWYRQDPGLGLRLIYFSYDVKMKEKGDIPEGYSVSREKKERFSLILESASTNQTSMYLCASSPGTSGLYEQYFGPGTRLTVT.

The chain links TRBV3-1 (or the pseudogene TRBV3-2) to TRBJ2-5; no clear D gene. V lost 0 bases and J lost 3, with 11 bases in between. Looked up from germline, CDR1 is LGHDT and CDR2 is YNNKEL (reference sequence). The length of the CDR3 is 15 residues. The CDR3 loop reads CASSQDLGLKETQYF. The CDR3 DNA reads as TGTGCCAGCAGCCAAGATTTGGGCCTGAAAGAGACCCAGTACTTC.

The chain couples TRBV25-1 to TRBJ2-2; perhaps TRBD1 as D (5 bases). CDR1 is MGHDK and CDR2 is SYGVNS in the germline V gene. Trimming removed 7 bases at V and 0 bases at J, with 18 bases between. The CDR3 is made up of 17 amino acids. The CDR3 DNA reads TGTGCCAGCACGGGTGGGGCCAATCCTCCGAACACCGGGGAGCTGTTTTTT. This translates into CASTGGANPPNTGELFF.

V usage is TRBV10-3 and J usage is TRBJ1-3; 8 positions match TRBD1. This CDR3 contains 15 residues. Losses at the gene ends were 4 bases for V and 4 bases for J; bases not matched to a gene: 6. The germline CDR1 and CDR2 sequences are ENHRY and SYGVKD. As DNA, the CDR3 is TGTGCCATCAGTGCACAGGGGGTTGGGGGAAACACCATATATTTT. Amino acids: CAISAQGVGGNTIYF.

The chain is built from TRBV7-2 and TRBJ1-2, with D perhaps TRBD1 (5 bases). Germline values: CDR1 SGHTA, CDR2 FQGNSA. The CDR3 consists of 14 residues. The V end was cut by 7 bases, the J end by 4 bases, with 16 bases between. CDR3 loop: CASNRDSRGYGYTF. CDR3 coding DNA: TGTGCCAGCAACCGGGACTCCCGGGGCTATGGCTACACCTTC.

Concerning this clone itself: A junction end diverges from the germline sequence, so it may reflect a read error. The rearrangement joins TRBV7-9 to TRBJ1-3, with a possible D match to TRBD1 (6 bases). Germline loops: CDR1 SEHNR, CDR2 FQNEAQ (reference sequence). The CDR3 is 19 amino acids. CDR3 sequence reads: CASSLARGLDSGPGNTIYF. CDR3 nucleotide sequence: TGTGCCAGCAGCTTAGCGCGCGGGCTGGACAGCGGCCCTGGGAACACCATATATTTT.

The V and J genes are TRBV4-2 and TRBJ1-1; tentatively, D is TRBD1 (6 bases). CDR1 and CDR2 from the germline V gene are LGHNA and YNFKEQ. The CDR3 has 13 residues. V lost 6 bases, J lost 11 bases, and 19 bases lay in between. In nucleotides, the CDR3 is TGTGCCAGCAGTCCCAACCTAGACAGGTTCGCTTTCTTT. It codes for CASSPNLDRFAFF.

The V gene is TRBV4-2, the J gene TRBJ2-7; weak D call: TRBD2 (6 bases). Germline loops: CDR1 LGHNA, CDR2 YNFKEQ. The CDR3 loop spans 16 amino acids. Trimming removed 2 bases at V and 0 bases at J, with 14 bases between. CDR3 sequence: CASSQLGGATSYEQYF. CDR3 bases: TGTGCCAGCAGCCAACTAGGCGGGGCTACCTCCTACGAGCAGTACTTC.

CDR3 sequence reads: CAISDLVQGVNEQFF. CDR3 bases: TGTGCCATCAGTGATCTAGTACAGGGGGTGAATGAGCAGTTCTTC. V gene TRBV10-3 combines with J gene TRBJ2-1; 8 nucleotides line up with TRBD1. The CDR3 runs 15 residues. The ends lost 3 bases at V and 7 bases at J; junction bases unmatched: 8. Germline V gives CDR1 ENHRY, CDR2 SYGVKD.

The V call is TRBV7-3, the J call TRBJ2-3; no definite D call. CDR3 length: 13 amino acids. Germline V gives CDR1 SGHTA, CDR2 FQGTGA. Trimming removed 2 bases from V and 4 bases from J, with 7 bases in between. For the CDR3, the DNA is TGTGCCAGCAGCTTACACGGGTCAGATACGCAGTATTTT. Its protein is CASSLHGSDTQYF.

This clone was detected only once. This chain connects TRBV5-1 to TRBJ2-1, with a possible D match to TRBD1 (5 bases). This CDR3 has 15 residues. Between the trimmed V and J ends, which lost 4 bases and 6 bases, there was a span of 17 bases. CDR1 is SGHRS, CDR2 YFSETQ, per germline. CDR3 coding DNA: TGCGCCAGCAGCCCGGACACCCTGTCACGCAATGAGCAGTTCTTC. Protein product: CASSPDTLSRNEQFF.

The chain couples TRBV7-9 to TRBJ2-3; TRBD2 agrees at 15 bases. This CDR3 is built from 17 residues. The J segment lost 1 base and the V segment lost 4 bases, leaving 3 bases of the junction unmatched. Germline assignment: CDR1 SEHNR and CDR2 FQNEAQ (reference sequence). The chain's CDR3 is CASSSRTSGGGTDTQYF. DNA of the CDR3: TGTGCCAGCAGCTCCCGGACTAGCGGGGGGGGCACAGATACGCAGTATTTT.

Only one count was recorded for this clone. V gene TRBV28 combines with J gene TRBJ2-7; 9 bases line up with TRBD1. This CDR3 has 13 amino acids. V shed 6 bases and J 3 bases; nucleotides not matched to a gene: 3. CDR1 and CDR2 (germline): MDHEN, SYDVKM. This chain's CDR3 is CASRRDRDYEQYF. The CDR3, as DNA: TGTGCCAGCAGACGGGACAGGGACTACGAGCAGTACTTC.

J is TRBJ2-5 and V is TRBV11-3, with D uncertain. Trimming shortened V by 1 base and J by 2 bases, and 14 bases separated the two germline ends. In germline, CDR1 is SGHNT, CDR2 YENEEA. This CDR3 contains 16 residues. CDR3 nucleotide sequence: TGTGCCAGCAGCTTAGGCCGCTTAGACTTGCAAGAGACCCAGTACTTC. This sequence encodes CASSLGRLDLQETQYF. Drawing the rest from reference TRBV11-3 and TRBJ2-5, the complete variable domain is EAGVVQSPRYKIIEKKQPVAFWCNPISGHNTLYWYLQNLGQGPELLIRYENEEAVDDSQLPKDRFSAERLKGVDSTLKIQPAELGDSAVYLCASSLGRLDLQETQYFGPGTRLLVL.

The rearrangement joins TRBV29-1 to TRBJ1-1, with D unresolved. Per the germline V gene, CDR1 is SQVTM and CDR2 is ANQGSEA. V shed 8 bases and J shed 1 base, with 8 bases lying between them. The CDR3 runs to 11 residues. CDR3 protein: CSYDSNTEAFF. The DNA for the CDR3 is TGCAGCTACGACTCGAACACTGAAGCTTTCTTT.

The chain employs TRBV6-2 or TRBV6-3 and TRBJ2-1; the D gene is possibly TRBD2 (5 bases). The germline V gene encodes CDR1 MNHEY and CDR2 SVGEGT. The CDR3 runs to 18 residues. Trimming took off 2 bases at V and 0 bases at J, with 17 bases between the two ends. The CDR3 DNA reads as TGTGCCAGCAGTTACCCTAGGACTTTCTCAAGCTCCTACAATGAGCAGTTCTTC. Amino acid sequence: CASSYPRTFSSSYNEQFF.

V usage is TRBV10-3 and J usage is TRBJ2-2, with 7 nucleotides matching TRBD1. J lost 0 bases, V lost 11 bases, and 3 bases had no gene match. The V gene's germline CDR1 is ENHRY and CDR2 SYGVKD. This CDR3 region has 13 residues. In DNA form, the CDR3 reads TGTGCCTCCGGACAGGCGAACACCGGGGAGCTGTTTTTT. It encodes CASGQANTGELFF.

The chain employs TRBV5-1 and TRBJ2-7, with TRBD1 matching over 7 bases. This CDR3 comprises 14 residues. The germline V gene has CDR1 SGHRS and CDR2 YFSETQ. The junction had 6 bases not matched to a gene; V was cut back by 5 bases and J by 1 base. The CDR3 DNA follows: TGCGCCAGCAGTCAGAGACAGGGATCCTACGAGCAGTACTTC. Its translation is CASSQRQGSYEQYF.

This chain joins TRBV13 and TRBJ2-3; a possible D gene is TRBD2 (6 bases). The CDR3 extends over 16 amino acids. CDR1 is PRHDT, CDR2 FYEKMQ, per germline (reference sequence). V lost 3 bases, J lost 2 bases, and 15 bases lay in between. DNA of the CDR3: TGTGCCAGCAGCTTCCGAATTACTAGCAACACAGATACGCAGTATTTT. It yields the protein CASSFRITSNTDTQYF.

This clone was seen a single time. This chain connects TRBV6-6 to TRBJ1-2; the D gene is possibly TRBD1 (6 bases). CDR1 and CDR2 (germline): MNHNY, SVGAGI (reference sequence). Trimming pared 6 bases from V and 2 bases from J, leaving 10 bases between. The CDR3 consists of 13 residues. CDR3 residues: CASSTGQNYGYTF. In nucleotides, the CDR3 is TGTGCCAGCAGCACCGGACAGAACTATGGCTACACCTTC.